These 14 T cell receptor beta chains were all obtained from the same sample, sequenced in a study of T cell responses to AZD1222 COVID-19 vaccine. Sequencing used immunoSEQ multiplex PCR; TCRdb keeps in-frame clones, though not all of them. The table includes under 150,000 clones, almost 95% detected once. This material consisted of peripheral blood, taken 28 days after the second AZD1222 dose. These receptor sequences come from an adult who received the AZD1222 COVID-19 vaccine.

This chain joins TRBV7-2 and TRBJ1-4; tentatively, D is TRBD1 (5 bases). Per germline, CDR1 SGHTA and CDR2 FQGNSA. V dropped 5 bases and J dropped 5 bases, with 12 bases sitting between them. This CDR3 comprises 14 residues. CDR3 sequence reads: CASSPGAGNEKLFF. The CDR3 nucleotides are TGTGCCAGCAGCCCTGGGGCAGGCAATGAAAAACTGTTTTTT.

The chain has TRBV5-5 and TRBJ2-2, with D possibly being TRBD1 (5 bases). V gave up 2 bases and J gave up 3 bases, with 11 bases separating them. The CDR3 runs 15 residues. Germline lookup yields CDR1 SGHKS and CDR2 YYEKEE (reference sequence). This CDR3 reads CASSLARAYTGELFF. In DNA, the CDR3 is TGTGCCAGCAGCTTAGCCAGGGCCTACACCGGGGAGCTGTTTTTT.

The chain joins TRBV12-3 or TRBV12-4 to TRBJ1-5; D is ambiguous. This CDR3 is 13 amino acids long. V was cut by 7 bases and J by 4 bases, with 11 bases left in between. CDR3 loop: CASTLTENQPQHF. CDR3 in DNA: TGTGCCAGCACCCTAACCGAGAATCAGCCCCAGCATTTT.

The CDR3, as DNA: TGTGCCAGCAGCTCCGGACAGGGGGTCAGGGGCTACACCTTC. Translated, it gives CASSSGQGVRGYTF. The chain joins TRBV28 to TRBJ1-2, with 10 positions matching TRBD1. Germline CDR1 is MDHEN and CDR2 is SYDVKM. This CDR3 has 14 amino acids. V was pared by 6 bases and J by 8 bases, with 9 bases of the junction left unmatched.

The chain links TRBV3-1 (or the pseudogene TRBV3-2) to TRBJ1-1; no clear D gene. The CDR3 has 16 residues. V lost 0 bases to trimming and J lost 5 bases, with 16 bases between them. Germline V gives CDR1 LGHDT, CDR2 YNNKEL (reference sequence). In DNA, the CDR3 is TGTGCCAGCAGCCAAGAAGCCAGCGGAGGAAAAACTGAAGCTTTCTTT. This translates into CASSQEASGGKTEAFF.

The rearrangement uses TRBV12-3 or TRBV12-4 and TRBJ1-1; 7 nucleotides align to TRBD1. The junction had 2 bases not matched to a gene; V was cut back by 6 bases and J by 1 base. The CDR3 is made up of 13 amino acids. CDR3 coding DNA: TGTGCCAGCAGCGGACAGGAGAACACTGAAGCTTTCTTT. The encoded protein is CASSGQENTEAFF.

This chain joins TRBV30 and TRBJ1-2; 8 bases are shared with TRBD1. From germline, CDR1 is GTSNPN and CDR2 SVGIG (reference sequence). This CDR3 has 14 residues. V dropped 6 bases and J dropped 7; count of bases not matched to a gene: 13. The CDR3 here is CACTPDRGLGGYTF. CDR3 nucleotide sequence: TGTGCCTGCACCCCTGACAGGGGTCTTGGTGGCTACACCTTC.

The chain combines TRBV11-2 with TRBJ2-4, with 8 positions matching TRBD2. Germline V lookup: CDR1 SGHAT, CDR2 FQNNGV. The J segment lost 6 bases and the V segment lost 5 bases, leaving 3 bases of the junction unmatched. There are 13 residues in the CDR3. CDR3 DNA sequence: TGTGCCAGCAGCCCTGGACTAGCAAACATTCAGTACTTC. It encodes CASSPGLANIQYF. Variable domain in full (rest from reference TRBV11-2 and TRBJ2-4): EAGVAQSPRYKIIEKRQSVAFWCNPISGHATLYWYQQILGQGPKLLIQFQNNGVVDDSQLPKDRFSAERLKGVDSTLKIQPAKLEDSAVYLCASSPGLANIQYFGAGTRLSVL.

The chain has TRBV3-1 (or the pseudogene TRBV3-2) and TRBJ1-2; the D is unclear. Germline V gene lookup returns CDR1 LGHDT and CDR2 YNNKEL (reference sequence). This CDR3 comprises 13 residues. V was trimmed by 1 base and J by 4 bases, leaving 7 bases between them. The CDR3 nucleotides read TGTGCCAGCAGCCAAGTTGTGAGCTATGGCTACACCTTC. As protein: CASSQVVSYGYTF.

The gene calls are TRBV11-3 and TRBJ2-1; D is undetermined. The V gene lost 6 bases and the J gene lost 9 bases, with 15 bases spanning the gap. Germline assignment: CDR1 SGHNT and CDR2 YENEEA. The CDR3 covers 13 residues. CDR3 sequence: CASSPPSSTEQFF. CDR3 nucleotides: TGTGCCAGCAGTCCCCCGAGTAGCACTGAGCAGTTCTTC.

This clone was found a few times. The V call is TRBV7-7, the J call TRBJ2-1; D not resolved. The V end was cut by 5 bases, the J end by 2 bases, with 10 bases between. The CDR3 sequence is 14 residues long. CDR1 is SSHAT, CDR2 FNYEAQ, per germline (reference sequence). CDR3 region: CASSPIATYNEQFF. CDR3 nucleotides: TGTGCCAGCAGCCCCATTGCCACCTACAATGAGCAGTTCTTC.

J is TRBJ1-1 and V is TRBV18; D gene uncertain. Trimming stripped 3 bases from V and 3 bases from J, with 14 bases between. Germline CDR1 KGHSH, CDR2 LQKENI. The CDR3 loop spans 15 amino acids. The CDR3 nucleotides read TGTGCCAGCTCACCCGGCCTTCCAAGGGACACTGAAGCTTTCTTT. Protein sequence: CASSPGLPRDTEAFF.

The V and J genes are TRBV7-8 and TRBJ2-1, with 8 bases aligning to TRBD2. Unmatched junction bases numbered 8, after V lost 5 bases and J lost 2 bases. This CDR3 has 16 amino acids. Germline V gene sequence: CDR1 SGHVS, CDR2 FQNEAQ. CDR3 region: CASSPRTGGTYNEQFF. For the CDR3, the DNA is TGTGCCAGCAGCCCACGCACGGGGGGGACCTACAATGAGCAGTTCTTC.

V usage is TRBV12-3 or TRBV12-4 and J usage is TRBJ1-1; no firm D call. The CDR3 spans 13 residues. The ends were cut back, 1 base at V and 3 bases at J, with 6 bases in the middle. The CDR3 region is CASSLGSYTEAFF. CDR3 bases: TGTGCCAGCAGTTTAGGGTCCTACACTGAAGCTTTCTTT.